The 17 T cell receptor beta chains in this list originate from one sample, sequenced in a study of OX40 agonist ivuxolimab in advanced cancers. Repertoires were generated with immunoSEQ multiplex PCR, while TCRdb's copy carries only in-frame clones and drops some. Altogether fewer than 100,000 clones are present, approximately 84% being singletons, with the ten largest covering roughly 0.41%. The sequencing used CD4+ or CD8+ T cells sorted from blood, collected in a trial of the OX40 agonist ivuxolimab. The receptors derive from an adult with an advanced solid tumor such as melanoma, head and neck, liver or kidney cancer.

This chain connects TRBV6-4 to TRBJ2-1; D perhaps matches TRBD1 (5 bases). The CDR3 covers 15 residues. Germline CDR1 reads MRHNA; CDR2 reads SNTAGT. V was cut by 11 bases and J by 4 bases, with 21 bases left in between. The CDR3 bases are TGTGCCCCCAAAAGGGGCGAAATTTGGTACAATGAGCAGTTCTTC. It specifies CAPKRGEIWYNEQFF.

The chain is built from TRBV28 and TRBJ1-2; no firm D call. The V gene's germline CDR1 is MDHEN and CDR2 SYDVKM. The CDR3 sequence is 12 residues long. The V and J ends lost 2 bases and 5 bases respectively, with 6 bases between them. In DNA, the CDR3 is TGTGCCAGCAGTTTAAATCGGTATGGCTACACCTTC. It yields the protein CASSLNRYGYTF.

The chain joins TRBV28 to TRBJ2-3, with TRBD2 matching 9 bases. The CDR3 sequence is 15 residues long. With 6 bases clipped from V and 8 bases from J, the junction kept 12 bases outside the gene matches. Germline V CDR1 and CDR2: MDHEN, SYDVKM. CDR3 DNA: TGTGCCAGCAGCGCCAGCGGGGGGTCGTTCGGTACGCAGTATTTT. It encodes CASSASGGSFGTQYF.

The chain combines TRBV7-2 with TRBJ1-2; 10 bases line up with TRBD1. V dropped 5 bases and J dropped 6; count of bases not matched to a gene: 9. CDR3 length: 15 residues. Germline assignment: CDR1 SGHTA and CDR2 FQGNSA. Here the CDR3 reads CASSRGDRGFDGYTF. The CDR3 coding sequence is TGTGCCAGCAGCCGGGGGGACAGGGGCTTCGATGGCTACACCTTC.

CDR3 coding DNA: TGTGCCAGCATGGGAAGGGGACGGGGCAATCAGCCCCAGCATTTT. This encodes CASMGRGRGNQPQHF. The gene calls are TRBV2 and TRBJ1-5, with D tentatively TRBD1 (5 bases). The CDR3 is 15 residues long. The germline gives CDR1 SNHLY, CDR2 FYNNEI. V was pared by 7 bases and J by 2 bases, with 15 bases between.

The chain recombines TRBV16 with TRBJ1-5, with D perhaps TRBD1 (5 bases). This CDR3 region has 16 residues. The V and J ends lost 2 bases and 1 base respectively, with 12 bases between them. From germline, CDR1 is KGHSY and CDR2 FQNENV. The CDR3 region has the DNA TGTGCCAGCAGCCAAGGATCAGGGAAGAGCAATCAGCCCCAGCATTTT. This codes for CASSQGSGKSNQPQHF.

The chain employs TRBV6-5 and TRBJ1-4; 7 bases agree with TRBD1. Trimming at V came to 5 bases and at J to 8 bases, leaving 11 bases not matched to a gene. Germline loops: CDR1 MNHEY, CDR2 SVGAGI. CDR3 length equals 15 residues. The CDR3, as DNA: TGTGCCAGCAGTCTACTGGACAGGCTGGGGGAAAAACTGTTTTTT. Protein sequence: CASSLLDRLGEKLFF.

There are a few counts of this clone. The chain uses TRBV30 and TRBJ1-1; no firm D call. The CDR3 extends over 12 amino acids. From germline, CDR1 is GTSNPN and CDR2 SVGIG (reference sequence). Trimming shortened V by 0 bases and J by 8 bases, and 10 bases separated the two germline ends. For the CDR3, the DNA is TGTGCCTGGAGTGTAGGCAACTTGGAAGCTTTCTTT. It specifies CAWSVGNLEAFF.

The chain combines TRBV19 with TRBJ1-5, with D tentatively TRBD1 (5 bases). Germline V lookup: CDR1 LNHDA, CDR2 SQIVND (reference sequence). V was trimmed by 1 base and J by 4 bases, leaving 14 bases between them. This CDR3 region has 16 residues. The CDR3 here is CASSIAAPWGNQPQHF. Here the CDR3 DNA reads TGTGCCAGTAGTATAGCAGCTCCCTGGGGGAATCAGCCCCAGCATTTT.

This rearrangement joins TRBV9 to TRBJ1-3, with D unclear. The length of the CDR3 is 16 residues. V was trimmed by 3 bases and J by 2 bases, leaving 15 bases between them. Germline loops: CDR1 SGDLS, CDR2 YYNGEE. The CDR3 bases are TGTGCCAGCAGCGCGACCCCCTCCGGGGCTGGAAACACCATATATTTT. It specifies CASSATPSGAGNTIYF.

V is TRBV30 and J is TRBJ2-7, with D possibly TRBD1 on 7 matching bases. Germline V CDR1 and CDR2: GTSNPN, SVGIG (reference sequence). V lost 5 bases to trimming and J lost 2 bases, with 13 bases between them. The CDR3 runs to 13 residues. The CDR3 DNA follows: TGTGCCTGGTCACGCGGGACAGCCTACGAGCAGTACTTC. It is translated as CAWSRGTAYEQYF.

The chain combines TRBV4-3 with TRBJ2-6; D perhaps matches TRBD2 (5 bases). Germline CDR1 is LGHNA and CDR2 is YSLEER. V lost 4 bases and J 0 bases, leaving 19 bases between the germline ends. The CDR3 has 19 amino acids. CDR3 nucleotides: TGCGCCAGCAGCCCCGGCGGCCAGCGGATCCCCTCTGGGGCCAACGTCCTGACTTTC. The encoded protein is CASSPGGQRIPSGANVLTF.

The chain links TRBV27 to TRBJ2-7, with TRBD2 matching 8 bases. The germline V gene encodes CDR1 MNHEY and CDR2 SMNVEV (reference sequence). The CDR3 is 15 residues long. With 6 bases clipped from V and 6 bases from J, the junction kept 13 bases outside the gene matches. CDR3 nucleotide sequence: TGTGCCAGCAGGCCTACGGGACTAGTCGTCAGCGAGCAGTACTTC. Protein: CASRPTGLVVSEQYF.

The rearrangement joins TRBV9 to TRBJ2-5, with D uncertain. Per the germline V gene, CDR1 is SGDLS and CDR2 is YYNGEE. The CDR3 spans 14 residues. Trimming shortened V by 5 bases and J by 5 bases, and 16 bases separated the two germline ends. The CDR3 here is CASSLSLDLETQYF. The CDR3 nucleotides are TGTGCCAGCAGTCTTTCTCTGGACCTTGAGACCCAGTACTTC.

The rearrangement joins TRBV5-1 to TRBJ2-5; D is ambiguous. Trimming cost V 0 bases and J 1 base, with 1 base left between them. The CDR3 length is 12 residues. Germline loops: CDR1 SGHRS, CDR2 YFSETQ. In DNA, the CDR3 is TGCGCCAGCAGCTTGGCCCAAGAGACCCAGTACTTC. Its protein is CASSLAQETQYF.

This sequence joins TRBV7-8 and TRBJ2-5; D possibly corresponds to TRBD2 (7 bases). The germline V and J ends were trimmed by 7 bases and 1 base, with 13 bases remaining between them. The CDR3 covers 14 residues. Germline V gene data show CDR1 as SGHVS and CDR2 as FQNEAQ. The CDR3 sequence: CASIGGRGQETQYF. The CDR3 region has the DNA TGTGCCAGCATCGGGGGGCGGGGCCAAGAGACCCAGTACTTC. Together with reference TRBV7-8 and TRBJ2-5, the CDR3 gives the full variable domain: GAGVSQSPRYKVAKRGQDVALRCDPISGHVSLFWYQQALGQGPEFLTYFQNEAQLDKSGLPSDRFFAERPEGSVSTLKIQRTQQEDSAVYLCASIGGRGQETQYFGPGTRLLVL.

This clone was detected once. V usage is TRBV7-2 and J usage is TRBJ2-1, with 9 positions matching TRBD2. After removal of 2 bases from V and 7 bases from J, the junction contained 6 bases not matched to a gene. CDR3 size: 15 residues. Germline V gene sequence: CDR1 SGHTA, CDR2 FQGNSA. CDR3 residues: CASSLLAGTPNEQFF. CDR3 DNA sequence: TGTGCCAGCAGCTTACTAGCGGGAACCCCTAATGAGCAGTTCTTC.